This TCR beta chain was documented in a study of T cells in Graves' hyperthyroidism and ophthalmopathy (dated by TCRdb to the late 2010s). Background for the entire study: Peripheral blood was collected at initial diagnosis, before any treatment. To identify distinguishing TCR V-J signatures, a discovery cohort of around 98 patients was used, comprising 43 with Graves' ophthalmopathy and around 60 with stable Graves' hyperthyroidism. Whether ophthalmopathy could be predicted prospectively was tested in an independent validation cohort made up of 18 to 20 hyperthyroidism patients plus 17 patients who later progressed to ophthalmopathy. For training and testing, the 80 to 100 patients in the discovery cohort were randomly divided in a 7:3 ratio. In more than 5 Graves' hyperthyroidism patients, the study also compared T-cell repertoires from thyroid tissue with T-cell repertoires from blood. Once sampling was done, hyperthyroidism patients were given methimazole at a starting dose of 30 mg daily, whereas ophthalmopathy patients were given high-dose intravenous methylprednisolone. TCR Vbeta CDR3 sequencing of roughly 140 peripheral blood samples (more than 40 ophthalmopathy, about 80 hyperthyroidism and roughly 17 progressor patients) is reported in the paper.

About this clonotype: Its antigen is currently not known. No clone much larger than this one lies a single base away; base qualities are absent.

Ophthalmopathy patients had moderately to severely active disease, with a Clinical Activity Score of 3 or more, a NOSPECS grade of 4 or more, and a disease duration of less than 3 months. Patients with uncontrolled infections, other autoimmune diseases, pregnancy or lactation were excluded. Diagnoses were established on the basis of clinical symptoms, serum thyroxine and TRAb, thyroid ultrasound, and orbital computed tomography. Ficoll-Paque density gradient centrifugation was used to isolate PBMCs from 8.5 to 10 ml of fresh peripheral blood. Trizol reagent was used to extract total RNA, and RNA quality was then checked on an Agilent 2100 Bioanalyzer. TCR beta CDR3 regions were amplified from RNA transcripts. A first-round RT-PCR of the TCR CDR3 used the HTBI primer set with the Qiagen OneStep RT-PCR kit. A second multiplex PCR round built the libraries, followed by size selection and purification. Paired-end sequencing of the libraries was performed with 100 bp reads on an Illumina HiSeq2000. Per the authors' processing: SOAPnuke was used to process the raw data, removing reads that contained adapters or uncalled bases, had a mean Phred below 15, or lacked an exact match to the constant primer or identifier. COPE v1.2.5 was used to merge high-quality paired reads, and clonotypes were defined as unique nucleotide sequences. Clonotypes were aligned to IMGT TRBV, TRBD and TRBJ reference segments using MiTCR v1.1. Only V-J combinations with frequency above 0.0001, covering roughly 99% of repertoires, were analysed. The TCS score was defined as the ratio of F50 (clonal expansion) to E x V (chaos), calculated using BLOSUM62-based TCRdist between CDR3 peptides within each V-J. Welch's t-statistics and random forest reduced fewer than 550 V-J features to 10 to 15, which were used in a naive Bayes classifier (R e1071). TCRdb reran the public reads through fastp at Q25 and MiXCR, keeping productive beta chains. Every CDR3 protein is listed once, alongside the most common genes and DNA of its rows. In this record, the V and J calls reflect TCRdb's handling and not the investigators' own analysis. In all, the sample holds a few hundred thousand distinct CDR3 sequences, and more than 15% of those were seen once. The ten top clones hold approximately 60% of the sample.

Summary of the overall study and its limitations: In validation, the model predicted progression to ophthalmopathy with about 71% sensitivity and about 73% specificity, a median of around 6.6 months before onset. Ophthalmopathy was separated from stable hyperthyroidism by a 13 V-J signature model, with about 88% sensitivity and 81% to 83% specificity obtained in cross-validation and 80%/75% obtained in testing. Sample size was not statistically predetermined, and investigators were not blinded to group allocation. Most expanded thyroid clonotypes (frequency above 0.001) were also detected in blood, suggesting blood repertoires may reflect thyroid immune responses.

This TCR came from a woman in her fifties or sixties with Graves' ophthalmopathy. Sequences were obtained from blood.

The nucleotide sequence reads as follows: TGTGCCAGCAGACTAGGGTTAGAGCAGTTCTTC. It codes for CASRLGLEQFF. The sequence links TRBV6-2 or TRBV6-3 to TRBJ2-1; a tentative D match to TRBD2 spans 5 bases. CDR1 and CDR2, per the germline V gene, are MNHEY and SVGEGT. The CDR3, cysteine through phenylalanine, is 11 amino acids long. Kept here is only the CDR3 DNA, which spans 33 bases and is read in frame from base 1. V is clipped by 6 bases and J by 10 bases, and the sequence between their germline boundaries is 10 bases long.